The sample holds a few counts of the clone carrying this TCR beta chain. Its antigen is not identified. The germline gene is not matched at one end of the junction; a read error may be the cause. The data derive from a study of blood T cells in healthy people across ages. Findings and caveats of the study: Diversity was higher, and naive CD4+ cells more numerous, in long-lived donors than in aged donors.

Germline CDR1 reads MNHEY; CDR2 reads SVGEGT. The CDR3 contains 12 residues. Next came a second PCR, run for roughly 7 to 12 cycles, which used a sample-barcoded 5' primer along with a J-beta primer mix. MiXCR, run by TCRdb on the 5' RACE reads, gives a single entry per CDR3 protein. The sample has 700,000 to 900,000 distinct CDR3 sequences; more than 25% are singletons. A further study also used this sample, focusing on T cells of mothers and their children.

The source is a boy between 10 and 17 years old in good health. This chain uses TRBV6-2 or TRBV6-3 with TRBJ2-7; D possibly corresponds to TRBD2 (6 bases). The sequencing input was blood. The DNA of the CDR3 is TGTGTCAGCAGGGACTCAGGGCCCGAGCAGTACTTC. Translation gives CVSRDSGPEQYF.